This entry lists 20 T cell receptor beta chains sequenced from one sample in a study of OX40 agonist ivuxolimab in advanced cancers. Libraries were prepared by immunoSEQ multiplex PCR; TCRdb keeps only in-frame clonotypes and omits some of them. The sample holds 60,000 to 95,000 clones, roughly 85% seen once. Material: CD4+ or CD8+ T cells sorted from blood, obtained in a trial of the OX40 agonist ivuxolimab. These receptors originate from an adult with an advanced solid tumor such as melanoma, head and neck, liver or kidney cancer.

This clone was recorded a few times. CDR3 sequence reads: CASSHALSGGQETQYF. CDR3 in DNA: TGTGCCAGCAGCCATGCCCTTAGCGGGGGACAAGAGACCCAGTACTTC. The chain combines TRBV4-2 with TRBJ2-5, with TRBD2 matching over 9 bases. CDR3 length: 16 amino acids. The ends lost 3 bases at V and 2 bases at J; junction bases unmatched: 7. Looked up from germline, CDR1 is LGHNA and CDR2 is YNFKEQ.

As regards this clone: The junction differs from germline at one of its ends, possibly a read error. CDR3 sequence reads: CASSPSGGAYFQETQYF. The CDR3 DNA is TGTGCTAGCAGCCCTAGCGGGGGAGCCTATTTCCAAGAGACCCAGTACTTC. The J gene is TRBJ2-5, the V gene TRBV7-7; 10 bases agree with TRBD2. Germline V gives CDR1 SSHAT, CDR2 FNYEAQ (reference sequence). This CDR3 is 17 amino acids long.

The rearrangement uses TRBV19 and TRBJ2-7, with 9 bases that match TRBD1. The CDR3 length is 14 residues. Trimming removed 10 bases from V and 5 bases from J; junction bases left unmatched: 12. Germline V gene lookup returns CDR1 LNHDA and CDR2 SQIVND (reference sequence). DNA for the CDR3: TGTGCCACTATGGACCGGGACAGGGACCACGAGCAGTACTTC. Protein sequence: CATMDRDRDHEQYF.

This clone was seen just once. The V gene is TRBV6-1, the J gene TRBJ1-4; D perhaps matches TRBD1 (6 bases). The germline V gene encodes CDR1 MNHNS and CDR2 SASEGT. Trimming pared 7 bases from V and 8 bases from J, leaving 20 bases between. CDR3 size: 15 residues. The CDR3 sequence: CASTEGGTGMEKLFF. The DNA of the CDR3 is TGTGCCAGCACCGAGGGGGGAACAGGGATGGAAAAACTGTTTTTT.

This clone occurred a few times. The chain employs TRBV4-3 and TRBJ2-5; D not resolved. V was clipped by 0 bases and J by 2 bases, with 13 bases between them. The CDR3 spans 16 residues. Germline V gene data show CDR1 as LGHNA and CDR2 as YSLEER. The CDR3 reads CASSQEAQIPQETQYF. In nucleotides, the CDR3 is TGCGCCAGCAGCCAAGAGGCACAAATCCCACAAGAGACCCAGTACTTC.

This clone has only one observation. The genes are TRBV6-1 and TRBJ2-7; 9 bases are a match to TRBD1. The V gene end was trimmed by 7 bases and the J gene end by 2 bases; junction bases not matched to a gene: 6. In germline, CDR1 is MNHNS, CDR2 SASEGT. The CDR3 spans 14 residues. This CDR3 reads CASILGQGTYEQYF. The DNA of the CDR3 is TGTGCCAGCATTCTGGGACAGGGTACCTACGAGCAGTACTTC.

The J gene is TRBJ1-1, the V gene TRBV11-2, with a possible D match to TRBD1 (5 bases). Germline lookup yields CDR1 SGHAT and CDR2 FQNNGV. CDR3 length: 14 residues. Trimming removed 5 bases from V and 4 bases from J, with 14 bases in between. The CDR3 reads CASSPEWGTTEAFF. CDR3 bases: TGTGCCAGCAGCCCTGAGTGGGGGACCACTGAAGCTTTCTTT.

The chain carries TRBV11-2 and TRBJ2-3, with 8 positions matching TRBD1. The CDR3 sequence is 18 residues long. CDR1 is SGHAT, CDR2 FQNNGV, per germline. V trimming: 5 bases; J trimming: 4 bases; junction bases outside the gene matches: 17. The CDR3 nucleotides are TGTGCCAGCAGCCCGATTCTCGGGCAACAGGGGGAAGCAGATACGCAGTATTTT. Protein product: CASSPILGQQGEADTQYF.

The chain couples TRBV9 to TRBJ2-3; a possible D gene is TRBD2 (7 bases). The CDR3 has 16 residues. Per the germline V gene, CDR1 is SGDLS and CDR2 is YYNGEE. Trimming removed 0 bases from V and 0 bases from J, with 11 bases in between. Here the CDR3 DNA reads TGTGCCAGCAGCGTAGTATCGGGGGGCAGCACAGATACGCAGTATTTT. Its protein is CASSVVSGGSTDTQYF.

The chain carries TRBV11-1 and TRBJ2-3; D might be TRBD2 (6 bases). The CDR3 is 15 amino acids. Germline V gene sequence: CDR1 SGHAT, CDR2 FQDESV (reference sequence). Trimming left V 5 bases short and J 0 bases short, with 12 bases between. The CDR3 DNA is TGTGCCAGCAGCCCCACCGGGACTAGCACAGATACGCAGTATTTT. The encoded protein is CASSPTGTSTDTQYF.

The chain couples TRBV6-1 to TRBJ1-2; 8 bases map to TRBD1. This CDR3 region has 15 residues. The germline gives CDR1 MNHNS, CDR2 SASEGT. Trimming at V came to 4 bases and at J to 6 bases, leaving 10 bases not matched to a gene. CDR3 protein: CASSADRDPWDGYTF. In DNA, the CDR3 is TGTGCCAGCAGTGCGGACAGGGACCCCTGGGATGGCTACACCTTC.

The chain couples TRBV9 to TRBJ1-2; the D is unclear. The V gene's germline CDR1 is SGDLS and CDR2 YYNGEE. There are 14 residues in the CDR3. V gave up 5 bases and J gave up 1 base, with 12 bases separating them. CDR3 in DNA: TGTGCCAGCAGTCGGACGGATAATAACTATGGCTACACCTTC. Amino acid sequence: CASSRTDNNYGYTF. Filled out from reference TRBV9 and TRBJ1-2, the complete variable domain reads DSGVTQTPKHLITATGQRVTLRCSPRSGDLSVYWYQQSLDQGLQFLIQYYNGEERAKGNILERFSAQQFPDLHSELNLSSLELGDSALYFCASSRTDNNYGYTFGSGTRLTVV.

The chain uses TRBV7-8 and TRBJ1-1, with D unclear. The CDR3 sequence is 15 residues long. V was cut by 2 bases and J by 4 bases, with 14 bases left in between. CDR1 SGHVS and CDR2 FQNEAQ come from the germline V gene. The chain's CDR3 is CASSLPSARGTEAFF. The DNA for the CDR3 is TGTGCCAGCAGCTTACCCTCAGCCCGAGGCACTGAAGCTTTCTTT.

The V and J genes are TRBV6-1 and TRBJ2-5; D remains unclear. CDR3 length: 12 residues. Germline CDR1 and CDR2: MNHNS and SASEGT. V shed 0 bases and J shed 6 bases, with 5 bases lying between them. CDR3 sequence (DNA): TGTGCCAGCAGTGAAGCGCAGCAGACCCAGTACTTC. This gives the protein CASSEAQQTQYF.

The V call is TRBV7-9, the J call TRBJ1-1; D may be TRBD1 (5 bases). CDR3 length: 15 residues. In germline, CDR1 is SEHNR, CDR2 FQNEAQ (reference sequence). V lost 2 bases to trimming and J lost 1 base, with 11 bases between them. The CDR3 here is CASSLWQGGNTEAFF. The CDR3 DNA is TGTGCCAGCAGCTTATGGCAGGGAGGGAACACTGAAGCTTTCTTT.

CDR3 DNA: TGTGCCAGCTCACCTAAGGCCAGGACAGGGGACCACTACACCTTC. Translated: CASSPKARTGDHYTF. This chain links TRBV18 with TRBJ1-2; 9 positions match TRBD1. The J segment lost 10 bases and the V segment lost 3 bases, leaving 12 bases of the junction unmatched. CDR1 is KGHSH, CDR2 LQKENI, per germline. The CDR3 has 15 residues.

This clone was recorded a few times. The chain joins TRBV4-3 to TRBJ2-5; perhaps TRBD2 as D (5 bases). The CDR3 runs to 13 residues. V lost 1 base to trimming and J lost 4 bases, with 7 bases between them. Germline assignment: CDR1 LGHNA and CDR2 YSLEER. CDR3 in DNA: TGCGCCAGCAGCCAAGGAGAGGGAGAGACCCAGTACTTC. As protein: CASSQGEGETQYF.

This clone was found a few times. The rearrangement uses TRBV18 and TRBJ2-2; 8 bases agree with TRBD2. CDR3 length: 17 amino acids. V was pared by 2 bases and J by 1 base, with 6 bases of the junction left unmatched. The germline CDR1 and CDR2 sequences are KGHSH and LQKENI. This chain's CDR3 is CASSPVSLAGNTGELFF. The DNA of the CDR3 is TGTGCCAGCTCACCAGTATCTCTAGCGGGGAACACCGGGGAGCTGTTTTTT.

This chain links TRBV19 with TRBJ1-4; TRBD1 might be the D (5 bases). V dropped 4 bases and J dropped 3 bases, with 18 bases sitting between them. Per germline, CDR1 LNHDA and CDR2 SQIVND (reference sequence). CDR3 length equals 17 residues. Written as DNA, the CDR3 is TGTGCCAGTAGTAGCCGGGGGACCGCCTGGTCTAATGAAAAACTGTTTTTT. Translated, it gives CASSSRGTAWSNEKLFF.

The chain links TRBV7-2 to TRBJ1-3; D unresolved. Germline V gene sequence: CDR1 SGHTA, CDR2 FQGNSA. CDR3 length: 14 amino acids. The germline V and J ends were trimmed by 5 bases and 2 bases, with 10 bases remaining between them. In DNA form, the CDR3 reads TGTGCCAGCAGCCTTTCGGCCGCTGGAAACACCATATATTTT. Protein product: CASSLSAAGNTIYF.